This record concerns one T cell receptor beta chain sequence. Its antigen is still unknown. The data were taken from a study of T cell responses to AZD1222 COVID-19 vaccine. TCRdb keeps only in-frame clones here, not all; method: immunoSEQ multiplex PCR. The sample lists 150,000 or so clones, 70% to 90% occurring once. Overall study findings and caveats: At study baseline, merely more than 5 AZD1222 recipients were seropositive. Clonal diversity may have been underestimated, and the donors were mostly white British, with more females than males. Nearly half of spike-specific TCRs reportedly target unmutated variant regions.

This receptor was identified in an adult in good health. The sample consisted of peripheral blood, taken on day 0 of MenACWY control vaccination.

The CDR3 loop is CASSPGRAGLTGELFF. The CDR3 DNA reads TGTGCCAGCAGCCCGGGGCGAGCGGGGCTCACCGGGGAGCTGTTTTTT. The chain links TRBV7-2 to TRBJ2-2, with TRBD2 identical over 7 bases. With V trimmed by 5 bases and J by 4 bases, 10 bases remained unmatched. This CDR3 is 16 amino acids long. The germline CDR1 and CDR2 sequences are SGHTA and FQGNSA.